These T cell receptor beta chains were read from a single sample in a study of T cells after posttransplantation cyclophosphamide. Sequencing used immunoSEQ multiplex PCR; TCRdb keeps in-frame clones, though not all of them. The data contain approximately 19,000 clones, more than 80% of them singletons. The sample was PBMCs, taken just over 350 days after allogeneic stem cell transplant with calcineurin inhibitor and methotrexate. The receptors shown here come from a female patient in her thirties or forties who received an allogeneic stem cell transplant from an unrelated donor, was CMV-positive, and had acute and chronic GVHD. Certain T cells may be donor cells from the graft. The CDR3 runs from the conserved cysteine through the conserved F or W. The D gene is left open where the match is weak.

d_call j_call v_call cdr3_nt cdr3_aa
TRBD2 TRBJ2-1 TRBV7-6 TGTGCCAGTACTAGCGGCCCCTACAATGAGCAGTTCTTC CASTSGPYNEQFF
. TRBJ2-1 TRBV2 TGTGCCAGCAGTCCTAGCTCCTACAATGAGCAGTTCTTC CASSPSSYNEQFF
TRBD1 TRBJ2-1 TRBV11-2 TGTGCCAGCAGCGGACGACAGGGGGTCGACAATGAGCAGTTCTTC CASSGRQGVDNEQFF
TRBD1 TRBJ1-3 TRBV25-1 TGTGCCCGAGTAACCACGGGACAGGGTGGAAACACCATATATTTT CARVTTGQGGNTIYF
TRBD1 TRBJ1-1 TRBV6-5 TGTGCCAGCAGAACGACAGGGGCGGCTACTGAAGCTTTCTTT CASRTTGAATEAFF
. TRBJ2-1 TRBV5-4 TGTGCCAGCAGCTTGGCTAGGACTAGGGGGTACAATGAGCAGTTCTTC CASSLARTRGYNEQFF
. TRBJ1-1 TRBV6-6 TGTGCCAGCATCGACGGGGGGGGACTGAACACTGAAGCTTTCTTT CASIDGGGLNTEAFF
. TRBJ2-5 TRBV6-6 TGTGCCAGCAGTTACCATTCGCCACCTCGGGGAGAGACCCAGTACTTC CASSYHSPPRGETQYF
TRBD2 TRBJ2-7 TRBV5-6 TGTGCCAGCAGTCGGAGCGGGAGGGTCTACGAGCAGTACTTC CASSRSGRVYEQYF
. TRBJ1-5 TRBV2 TGTGCCAGCAGTGAAAGGGGGGGTCAGCCCCAGCATTTT CASSERGGQPQHF
TRBD1 TRBJ1-6 TRBV4-3 TGCGCCAGCAGCTACAGAGGGACAGGTCATAATTCACCCCTCCACTTT CASSYRGTGHNSPLHF
. TRBJ2-3 TRBV29-1 TGCAGCGTTGAACAGGGGACCGATACGCAGTATTTT CSVEQGTDTQYF
TRBD1 TRBJ1-2 TRBV18 TGTGCCAGCTCACCCCAGGGGACAGGGGTCTATGGCTACACCTTC CASSPQGTGVYGYTF
. TRBJ1-5 TRBV5-8 TGTGCCAGCAGCTTGGACAGGGCCAATCAGCCCCAGCATTTT CASSLDRANQPQHF
TRBD1 TRBJ1-3 TRBV5-1 TGCGCCAGCAGCTTCCAGGGGGCCGGTGGAAACACCATATATTTT CASSFQGAGGNTIYF
. TRBJ2-7 TRBV15 TGTGCCACCAGCACCACCTACGAGCAGTACTTC CATSTTYEQYF
TRBD2 TRBJ2-1 TRBV19 TGTGCCAGTAGTTCACCCCTTAGCGGGAGGGGGTCCAATGAGCAGTTCTTC CASSSPLSGRGSNEQFF